This T cell receptor (beta chain) is drawn from a study of shared clonotypes between healthy human individuals. Findings and limits, study-wide: All-four-donor shared clonotypes had higher generation probabilities than non-shared clonotypes did.

Profiled with immunoSEQ multiplex PCR; TCRdb holds only in-frame clones, not every one. The data contain millions of clones, over 85% of them singletons. Germline assignment: CDR1 MNHEY and CDR2 SVGAGI. CDR3 length equals 15 residues. Trimming stripped 5 bases from V and 5 bases from J, with 19 bases between. This clone has only one observation. Its antigen remains unidentified. The rearrangement links TRBV6-5 to TRBJ2-7, with D possibly TRBD1 on 7 matching bases. The sample was naive CD4+ T cells sorted from blood. Subset here: CD45RA+ positively selected. The source is a man between 18 and 29 years old in good health. For the CDR3, the DNA is TGTGCCAGCAGTACAACTAGCCCGCAGGGGGACGAGCAGTACTTC. Translating gives CASSTTSPQGDEQYF.